Sequencing of this T cell receptor beta chain was carried out in a study of blood T cell repertoires in COVID-19. As for the study in general: Samples representing acute and convalescent COVID-19 were sourced from the United States, Italy and Spain.

The protocol was immunoSEQ multiplex PCR, while the TCRdb copy is restricted to in-frame clones and leaves out a portion. This sample has 90,000 or so clones, with about 90% found just once. Germline loops: CDR1 MNHNY, CDR2 SVGAGI (reference sequence). The V segment lost 2 bases and the J segment 8 bases; nucleotides outside the gene matches: 8. This CDR3 spans 14 amino acids. Seattle participants joined during active infection and were tracked over time. V is TRBV6-6 and J is TRBJ1-2; 7 nucleotides align to TRBD1. This clonotype was sampled from a man between 18 and 29 years old with COVID-19, enrolled during active disease. The material sequenced was peripheral blood. This CDR3 is CASSYPPQGGGYTF. The CDR3 DNA reads TGTGCCAGCAGTTACCCCCCCCAGGGGGGCGGCTACACCTTC.